Described below is a single T cell receptor (beta chain) sequence and its context. What it recognizes is unknown. Profiled with immunoSEQ multiplex PCR; TCRdb holds only in-frame clones, not every one. The sample includes about 7,700 clones, 75% to 90% of them seen just once. The record originates from a study of neoadjuvant nivolumab and ipilimumab in lung cancer. General study findings and limits: TCR clonality did not significantly correlate with pathologic tumor regression.

J lost 3 bases, V lost 6 bases, and 7 bases had no gene match. CDR1 and CDR2 from the germline V gene are SGHRS and YFSETQ. The CDR3 has 14 residues. The sequenced sample was tumor tissue, obtained after neoadjuvant nivolumab, alone or with ipilimumab, at or shortly before surgery. This receptor was taken from an adult with non-small cell lung cancer. Some clones in this sample may be carry-over from other donors' samples. The rearrangement joins TRBV5-1 to TRBJ2-7, with 9 bases fitting TRBD2. The CDR3 DNA follows: TGCGCCAGCAAGCCCCAGCGGGAGGTCTACGAGCAGTACTTC. It codes for CASKPQREVYEQYF.